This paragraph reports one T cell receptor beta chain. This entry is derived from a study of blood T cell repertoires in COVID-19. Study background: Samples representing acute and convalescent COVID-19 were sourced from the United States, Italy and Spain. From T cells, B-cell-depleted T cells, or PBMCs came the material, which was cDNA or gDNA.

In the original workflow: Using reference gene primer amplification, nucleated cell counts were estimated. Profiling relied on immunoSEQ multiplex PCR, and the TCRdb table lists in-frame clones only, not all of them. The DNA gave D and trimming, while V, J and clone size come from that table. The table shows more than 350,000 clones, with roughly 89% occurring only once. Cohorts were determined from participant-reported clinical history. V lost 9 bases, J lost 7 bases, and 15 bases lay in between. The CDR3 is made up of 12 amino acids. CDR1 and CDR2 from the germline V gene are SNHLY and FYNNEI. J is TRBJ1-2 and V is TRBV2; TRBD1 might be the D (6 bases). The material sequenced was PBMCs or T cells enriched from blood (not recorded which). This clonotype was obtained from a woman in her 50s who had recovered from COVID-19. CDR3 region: CARRGGVRGYTF. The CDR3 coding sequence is TGTGCCAGGCGGGGGGGCGTCCGTGGCTACACCTTC.